This TCR beta chain originates from a study of control samples from healthy donors and cancer patients. Profiling relied on immunoSEQ multiplex PCR, and the TCRdb table lists in-frame clones only, not all of them. The data hold about 140,000 clones, with about 88% observed a single time. The source material was blood. This receptor was taken from a woman between 25 and 40 years old in good health.

DNA for the CDR3: TGTGCCAGCAGTTTATTTGGTTACGCCTACGAGCAGTACTTC. Its protein is CASSLFGYAYEQYF. The chain couples TRBV28 to TRBJ2-7; D not resolved. The V end was cut by 1 base, the J end by 2 bases, with 9 bases between. The CDR3 length is 14 residues. Germline assignment: CDR1 MDHEN and CDR2 SYDVKM.